This entry features one T cell receptor (beta chain) sequence. The antigen is not known. This record comes from a study of chemoradiotherapy in HPV16-positive cancers. The CDR3 extends over 15 amino acids. V was clipped by 3 bases and J by 5 bases; unmatched bases: 5. Germline V gene sequence: CDR1 SGHDT, CDR2 YYEEEE. Over chemoradiotherapy, repertoires were sampled more than once. Some clones are missing from TCRdb's copy, which holds only in-frame ones; the method was immunoSEQ multiplex PCR. Of about 68,000 clones listed, roughly 86% are singletons. Study-wide findings and caveats: HPV-responsive T-cell expansion during chemoradiotherapy was linked to improved recurrence-free survival in HPV16-positive patients. Candidate HPV-specific clones and E7-related TCR motifs grew in tumor during treatment.

V gene TRBV5-6 combines with J gene TRBJ1-4; TRBD1 agrees at 9 bases. Sequenced here: blood, sampled from a patient who underwent chemoradiotherapy. This clonotype originated in a human donor with HPV-associated anogenital cancer. The CDR3 region has the DNA TGTGCCAGCAGCTCCCCCGGACAGGGGAATGAAAAACTGTTTTTT. Translated: CASSSPGQGNEKLFF. Supplemented by reference TRBV5-6 and TRBJ1-4, the full variable domain reads DAGVTQSPTHLIKTRGQQVTLRCSPKSGHDTVSWYQQALGQGPQFIFQYYEEEERQRGNFPDRFSGHQFPNYSSELNVNALLLGDSALYLCASSSPGQGNEKLFFGSGTQLSVL.